This T cell receptor beta chain is from a study of sequential checkpoint blockade in melanoma. In the study overall: First-line arms were nivolumab then ipilimumab, or the reverse, randomized 1:1. After both sequences, patients received maintenance nivolumab.

Described treatment: randomized to nivolumab then ipilimumab (arm A) or the reverse (arm B). DNA-damaging chemotherapy had not been given to any patient beforehand. PBMC sorting kept live CD3+CD8+ cells without CD19 or CD56. The CDR3 totals 16 residues. Germline trimming cut 2 bases from V and 1 base from J; bases unmatched to any gene: 3. Clones were read by immunoSEQ multiplex PCR, and TCRdb kept only the in-frame ones, dropping some. The table lists about 32,000 clones, more than 65% of them singletons. The clonotype comes from a human donor with melanoma. This material consisted of CD8+ T cells sorted from blood (inferred from file names), taken from a patient given nivolumab and ipilimumab in sequence. The rearrangement links TRBV23-1 to TRBJ1-3; TRBD1 aligns across 9 bases. TRBV23-1 is placed among ORFs of uncertain function. CDR3 DNA: TGCGCCAGCAGTCAAAAGGACAGGGGATCTGGAAACACCATATATTTT. It translates to CASSQKDRGSGNTIYF.